Sequencing of this T cell receptor beta chain was carried out in a study of blood T cell repertoires in COVID-19. The ends lost 5 bases at V and 1 base at J; junction bases unmatched: 14. The length of the CDR3 is 18 residues. CDR1 LNHDA and CDR2 SQIVND come from the germline V gene (reference sequence). Measured with immunoSEQ multiplex PCR; TCRdb has only the in-frame clones, and not every one. Here the sample spans 200,000 to 250,000 clones, about 83% being singletons. The chain uses TRBV19 and TRBJ2-7; 10 bases line up with TRBD2. Material for sequencing was peripheral blood. The source of this sequence is a woman aged 25 to 39 with COVID-19, enrolled during active disease. CDR3 sequence (DNA): TGTGCCAGTAGTCCCGACCGGACTAGCGGTGTTCTTTCCTACGAGCAGTACTTC. Translation: CASSPDRTSGVLSYEQYF.